This TCR beta chain was found in a study of PD-L1 blockade in urothelial cancer. At the level of the study: Atezolizumab was started by patients at some point between 2014 and 2015 at 1,200 mg intravenously every 3 weeks.

TCRdb's copy holds only in-frame clones and misses some; the assay was immunoSEQ multiplex PCR. Among roughly 25,000 clones listed, 80% to 85% were seen once. Germline CDR1 reads MDHEN; CDR2 reads SYDVKM. This CDR3 is 16 amino acids long. The V and J ends lost 7 bases and 4 bases, in that order; junction bases with no gene match: 6. The TCR was taken from a man between 65 and 79 years old with urothelial cancer. The sample was PBMCs, taken around atezolizumab (anti-PD-L1) treatment. The V call is TRBV28, the J call TRBJ2-3, with 15 bases aligning to TRBD2. CDR3 protein: CASKTGTSGRPDTQYF. As DNA, the CDR3 is TGTGCCAGCAAAACTGGGACTAGCGGGAGGCCAGATACGCAGTATTTT. The variable domain in full, with the rest retrieved from reference TRBV28 and TRBJ2-3, is DVKVTQSSRYLVKRTGEKVFLECVQDMDHENMFWYRQDPGLGLRLIYFSYDVKMKEKGDIPEGYSVSREKKERFSLILESASTNQTSMYLCASKTGTSGRPDTQYFGPGTRLTVL.